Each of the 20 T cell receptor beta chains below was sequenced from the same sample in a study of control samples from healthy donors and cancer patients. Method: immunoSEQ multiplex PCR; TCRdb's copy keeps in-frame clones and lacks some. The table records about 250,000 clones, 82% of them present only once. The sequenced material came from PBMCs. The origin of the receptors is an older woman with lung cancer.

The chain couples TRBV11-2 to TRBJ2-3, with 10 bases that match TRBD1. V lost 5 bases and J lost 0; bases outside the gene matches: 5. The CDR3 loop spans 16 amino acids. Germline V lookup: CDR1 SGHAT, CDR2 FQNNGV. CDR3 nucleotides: TGTGCCAGCAGCGCCCGACAGGGGGCGAGCACAGATACGCAGTATTTT. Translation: CASSARQGASTDTQYF.

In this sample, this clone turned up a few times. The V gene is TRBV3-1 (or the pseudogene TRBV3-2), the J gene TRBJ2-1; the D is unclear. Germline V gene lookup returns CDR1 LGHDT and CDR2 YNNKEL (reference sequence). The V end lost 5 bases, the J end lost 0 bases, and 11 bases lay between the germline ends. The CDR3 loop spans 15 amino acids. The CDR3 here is CASSSGPSSYNEQFF. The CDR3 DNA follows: TGTGCCAGCAGCTCCGGGCCGAGCTCCTACAATGAGCAGTTCTTC.

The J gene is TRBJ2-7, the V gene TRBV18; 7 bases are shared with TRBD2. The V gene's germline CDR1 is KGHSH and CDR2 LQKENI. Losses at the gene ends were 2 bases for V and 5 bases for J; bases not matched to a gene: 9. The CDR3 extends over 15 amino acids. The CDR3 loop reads CASSPFSGGGDEQYF. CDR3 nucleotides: TGTGCCAGCTCACCATTCTCGGGGGGAGGGGACGAGCAGTACTTC.

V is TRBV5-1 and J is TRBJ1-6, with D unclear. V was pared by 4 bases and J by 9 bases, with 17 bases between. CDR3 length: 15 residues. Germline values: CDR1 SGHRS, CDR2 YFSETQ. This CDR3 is CASSADPSTGSPLHF. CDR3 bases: TGCGCCAGCAGCGCCGACCCTTCGACTGGTTCACCCCTCCACTTT.

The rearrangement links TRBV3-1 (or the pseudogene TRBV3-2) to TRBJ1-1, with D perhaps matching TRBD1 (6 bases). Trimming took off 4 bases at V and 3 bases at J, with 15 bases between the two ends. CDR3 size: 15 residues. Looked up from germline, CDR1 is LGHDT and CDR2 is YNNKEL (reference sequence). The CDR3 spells CASSLLGAGDTEAFF. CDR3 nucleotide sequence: TGTGCCAGCAGCCTCCTGGGGGCAGGGGACACTGAAGCTTTCTTT.

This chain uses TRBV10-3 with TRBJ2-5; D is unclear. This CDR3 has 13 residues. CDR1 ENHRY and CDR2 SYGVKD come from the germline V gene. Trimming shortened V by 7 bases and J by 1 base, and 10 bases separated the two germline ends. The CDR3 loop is CAINARPQETQYF. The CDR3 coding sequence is TGTGCCATCAATGCTAGACCCCAAGAGACCCAGTACTTC.

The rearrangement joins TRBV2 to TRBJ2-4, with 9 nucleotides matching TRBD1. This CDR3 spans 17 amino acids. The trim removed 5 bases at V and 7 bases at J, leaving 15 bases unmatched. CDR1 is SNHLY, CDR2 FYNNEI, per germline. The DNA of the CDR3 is TGTGCCAGCAGTTTTCGAAGACAGGGGGGTTTTGGGAACATTCAGTACTTC. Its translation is CASSFRRQGGFGNIQYF.

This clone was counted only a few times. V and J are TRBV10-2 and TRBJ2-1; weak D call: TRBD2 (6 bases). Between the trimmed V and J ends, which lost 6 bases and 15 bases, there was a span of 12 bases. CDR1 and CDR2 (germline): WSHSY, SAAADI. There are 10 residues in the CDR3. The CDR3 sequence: CASSGGSWFF. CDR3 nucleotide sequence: TGCGCCAGCAGCGGGGGATCCTGGTTCTTC.

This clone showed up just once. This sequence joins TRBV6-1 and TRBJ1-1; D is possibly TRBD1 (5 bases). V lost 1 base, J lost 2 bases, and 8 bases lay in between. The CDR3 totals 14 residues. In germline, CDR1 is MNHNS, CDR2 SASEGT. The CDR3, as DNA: TGTGCCAGCAGTGAAGGACAGAGAAACACTGAAGCTTTCTTT. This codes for CASSEGQRNTEAFF.

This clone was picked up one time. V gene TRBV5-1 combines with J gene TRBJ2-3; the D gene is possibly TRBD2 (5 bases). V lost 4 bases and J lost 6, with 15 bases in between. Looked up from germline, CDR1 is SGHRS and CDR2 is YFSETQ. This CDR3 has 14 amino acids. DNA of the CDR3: TGCGCCAGCAGCCTGGACTCAGGTCGGGATACGCAGTATTTT. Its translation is CASSLDSGRDTQYF.

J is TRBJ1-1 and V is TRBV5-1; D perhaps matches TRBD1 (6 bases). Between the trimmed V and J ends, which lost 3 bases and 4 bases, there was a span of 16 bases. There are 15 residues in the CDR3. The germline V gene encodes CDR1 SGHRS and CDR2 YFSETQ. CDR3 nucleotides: TGCGCCAGCAGCTCGGGGCCACAGGGATCCACTGAAGCTTTCTTT. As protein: CASSSGPQGSTEAFF. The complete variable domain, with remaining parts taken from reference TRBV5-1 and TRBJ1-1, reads KAGVTQTPRYLIKTRGQQVTLSCSPISGHRSVSWYQQTPGQGLQFLFEYFSETQRNKGNFPGRFSGRQFSNSRSEMNVSTLELGDSALYLCASSSGPQGSTEAFFGQGTRLTVV.

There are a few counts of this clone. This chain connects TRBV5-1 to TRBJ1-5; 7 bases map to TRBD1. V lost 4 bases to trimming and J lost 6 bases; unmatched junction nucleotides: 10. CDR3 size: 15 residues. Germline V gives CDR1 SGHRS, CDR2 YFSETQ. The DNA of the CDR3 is TGCGCCAGCAGCGCGTCCGAGGGGGCGGGTCAGCCCCAGCATTTT. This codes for CASSASEGAGQPQHF.

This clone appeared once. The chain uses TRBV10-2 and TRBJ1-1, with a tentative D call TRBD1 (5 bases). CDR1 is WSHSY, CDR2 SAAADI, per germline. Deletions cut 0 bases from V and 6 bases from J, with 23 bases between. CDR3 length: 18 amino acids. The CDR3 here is CASSESVMGGANQAEAFF. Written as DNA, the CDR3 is TGCGCCAGCAGTGAGTCTGTTATGGGAGGGGCAAACCAGGCTGAAGCTTTCTTT.

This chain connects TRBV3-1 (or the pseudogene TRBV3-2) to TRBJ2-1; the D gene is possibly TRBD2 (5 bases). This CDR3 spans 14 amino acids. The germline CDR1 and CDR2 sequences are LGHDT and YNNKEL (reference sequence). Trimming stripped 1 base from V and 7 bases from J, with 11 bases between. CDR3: CASSQARGWNEQFF. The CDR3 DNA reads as TGTGCCAGCAGCCAAGCCCGGGGTTGGAATGAGCAGTTCTTC.

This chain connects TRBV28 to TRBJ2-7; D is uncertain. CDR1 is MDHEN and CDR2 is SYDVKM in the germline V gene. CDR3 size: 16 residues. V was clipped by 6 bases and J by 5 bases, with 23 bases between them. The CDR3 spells CASSTPGPAAGNEQYF. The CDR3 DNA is TGTGCCAGCAGCACCCCAGGCCCAGCCGCTGGGAACGAGCAGTACTTC.

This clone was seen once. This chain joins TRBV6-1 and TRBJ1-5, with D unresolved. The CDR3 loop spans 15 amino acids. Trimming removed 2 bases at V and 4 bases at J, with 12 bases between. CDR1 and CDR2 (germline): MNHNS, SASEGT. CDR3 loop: CASSERGIWNQPQHF. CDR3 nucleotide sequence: TGTGCCAGCAGTGAACGGGGAATATGGAATCAGCCCCAGCATTTT.

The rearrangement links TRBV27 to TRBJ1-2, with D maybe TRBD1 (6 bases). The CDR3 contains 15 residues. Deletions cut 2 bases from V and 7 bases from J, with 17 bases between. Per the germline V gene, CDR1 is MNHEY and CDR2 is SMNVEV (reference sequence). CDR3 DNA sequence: TGTGCCAGCAGTTTAAAGGTCGGGGGCGTCGGTGGCTACACCTTC. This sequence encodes CASSLKVGGVGGYTF.

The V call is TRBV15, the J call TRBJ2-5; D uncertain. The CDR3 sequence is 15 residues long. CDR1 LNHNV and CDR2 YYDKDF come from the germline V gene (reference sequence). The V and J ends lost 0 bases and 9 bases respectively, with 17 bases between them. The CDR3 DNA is TGTGCCACCAGCAGAGATCGAAGGCTTGAAATGGCCCAGTACTTC. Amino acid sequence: CATSRDRRLEMAQYF.

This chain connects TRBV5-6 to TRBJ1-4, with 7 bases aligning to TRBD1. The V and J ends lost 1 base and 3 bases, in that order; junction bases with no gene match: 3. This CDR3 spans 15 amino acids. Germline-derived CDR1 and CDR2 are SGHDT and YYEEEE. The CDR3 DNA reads TGTGCCAGCAGCTTGACAGGGGCAGCTAATGAAAAACTGTTTTTT. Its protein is CASSLTGAANEKLFF.

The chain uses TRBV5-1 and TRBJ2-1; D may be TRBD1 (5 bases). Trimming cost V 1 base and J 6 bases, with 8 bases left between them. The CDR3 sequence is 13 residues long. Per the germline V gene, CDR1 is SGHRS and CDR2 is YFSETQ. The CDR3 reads CASSLSGPNEQFF. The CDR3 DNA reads TGCGCCAGCAGCTTGTCAGGGCCCAATGAGCAGTTCTTC.